This T cell receptor (beta chain) was profiled in a study of T cell changes during pregnancy in multiple sclerosis. Trimming took off 0 bases at V and 2 bases at J, with 10 bases between the two ends. This CDR3 spans 16 amino acids. Germline V gene data show CDR1 as KGHSH and CDR2 as LQKENI. The protocol was immunoSEQ multiplex PCR, while the TCRdb copy is restricted to in-frame clones and leaves out a portion. The sample carries about 110,000 clones, about 90% recorded once. This chain links TRBV18 with TRBJ2-2; D perhaps matches TRBD1 (6 bases). Sequencing used peripheral blood, obtained before pregnancy. The receptor was derived from a female donor with multiple sclerosis, enrolled in a pregnancy study. The CDR3 sequence is CASSPPLQGNTGELFF. The CDR3 DNA is TGTGCCAGCTCACCACCGCTACAGGGAAACACCGGGGAGCTGTTTTTT.